These T cell receptor beta chains were read from a single sample in a study of T cell repertoires in cytomegalovirus infection. The antigens these receptors bind are not known. TCRdb fed the reads into MiXCR, producing one record per CDR3 protein. The sample has about 740,000 distinct CDR3 sequences; 33% are singletons. Here the sequenced sample was cultured PBMCs, taken from culture after CMV antigen stimulation. The source is a human donor in good health (CMV status not recorded). Some clones in this sample may be carry-over from other donors' samples. CDR3s include the opening cysteine and the closing phenylalanine or tryptophan. D genes are given only for firm matches. For some rows the clone size is stated as once, few or many, or as a class when expanded; others skip it.

CDR3aa,CDR3nt,d_gene,v_gene,abundance,len,j_gene
CASSPPQAGSPLHF,TGTGCCAGCTCACCACCCCAGGCCGGTTCACCCCTCCACTTT,.,TRBV18,.,14,TRBJ1-6
CSASFKGLAGIYEQYF,TGCAGTGCTAGTTTTAAGGGACTAGCGGGGATCTACGAGCAGTACTTC,TRBD2,TRBV20-1,.,16,TRBJ2-7
CASSDAGLTDTQYF,TGTGCCAGCAGTGATGCGGGTCTGACAGATACGCAGTATTTT,.,TRBV6-1,.,14,TRBJ2-3
CSKAGGLRDTQYF,TGCAGTAAAGCGGGGGGGCTAAGAGATACGCAGTATTTT,TRBD2,TRBV20-1,.,13,TRBJ2-3
CASSLEGGAKNIQYF,TGTGCCAGCAGTTTAGAGGGGGGAGCCAAAAACATTCAGTACTTC,.,TRBV28,few,15,TRBJ2-4
CASSFLQRDTDTQYF,TGTGCCAGCAGCTTCCTTCAGCGGGACACAGATACGCAGTATTTT,TRBD2,TRBV5-6,.,15,TRBJ2-3
CATSRSGLAGTSNNEQFF,TGTGCCACCAGCAGATCTGGACTAGCGGGAACGTCAAACAATGAGCAGTTCTTC,TRBD2,TRBV15,.,18,TRBJ2-1
CASSTRTGVSPLHF,TGTGCCAGCAGCACCCGGACAGGGGTTTCACCCCTCCACTTT,TRBD1,TRBV2,.,14,TRBJ1-6
CASSTPVPGTQYF,TGTGCCAGCAGCACCCCGGTCCCGGGTACGCAGTATTTT,.,TRBV7-9,.,13,TRBJ2-3
CASSQGYGTGVGELFF,TGCGCCAGCAGCCAAGGATACGGGACGGGGGTCGGGGAGCTGTTTTTT,.,TRBV4-1,.,16,TRBJ2-2
CSVRSGTKREQYF,TGCAGCGTGAGATCCGGGACTAAGCGCGAGCAGTACTTC,TRBD2,TRBV29-1,.,13,TRBJ2-7
CASSQQGYGQPQHF,TGTGCCAGCAGCCAACAGGGTTATGGTCAGCCCCAGCATTTT,.,TRBV12-3/TRBV12-4,.,14,TRBJ1-5
CASLHYRGRDTEAFF,TGTGCCAGTCTCCACTACAGGGGTCGGGACACTGAAGCTTTCTTT,TRBD1,TRBV19,.,15,TRBJ1-1
CSAYLSPDGETQYF,TGCAGTGCCTATCTAAGTCCGGACGGGGAGACCCAGTACTTC,.,TRBV20-1,.,14,TRBJ2-5
CASSQVGGTDTQYF,TGTGCCAGCAGCCAGGTGGGGGGCACAGATACGCAGTATTTT,.,TRBV4-3,few,14,TRBJ2-3
CASSQVGHRSGTNEKLFF,TGCGCCAGCAGCCAAGTGGGCCACCGGTCGGGAACTAATGAAAAACTGTTTTTT,.,TRBV4-1,.,18,TRBJ1-4